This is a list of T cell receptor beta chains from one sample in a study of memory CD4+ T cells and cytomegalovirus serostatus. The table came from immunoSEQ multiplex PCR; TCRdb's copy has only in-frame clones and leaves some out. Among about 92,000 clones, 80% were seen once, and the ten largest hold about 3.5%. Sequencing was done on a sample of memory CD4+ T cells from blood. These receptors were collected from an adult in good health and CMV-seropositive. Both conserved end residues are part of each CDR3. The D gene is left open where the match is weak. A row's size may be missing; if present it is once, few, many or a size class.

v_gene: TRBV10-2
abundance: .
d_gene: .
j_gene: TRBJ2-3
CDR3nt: TGCGCCAGCAGTCAACAGGGAGCAGATACGCAGTATTTT
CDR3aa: CASSQQGADTQYF

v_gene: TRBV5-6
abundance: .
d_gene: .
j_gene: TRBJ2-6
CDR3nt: TGTGCCAGCAGCTTCGGGCCAGACGGCTCTGGGGCCAACGTCCTGACTTTC
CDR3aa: CASSFGPDGSGANVLTF

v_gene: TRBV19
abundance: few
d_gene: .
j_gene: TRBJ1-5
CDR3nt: TGTGCCAGTAGTTTCGAAAGACAGGCCCGGGCCCAGCATTTT
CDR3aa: CASSFERQARAQHF

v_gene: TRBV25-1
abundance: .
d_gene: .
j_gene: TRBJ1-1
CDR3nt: TGTGCCAGCAGTGGGGACGACAGGCTCGGTGAAGCTTTCTTT
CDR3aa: CASSGDDRLGEAFF

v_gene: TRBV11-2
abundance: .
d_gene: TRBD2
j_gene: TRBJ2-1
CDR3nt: TGTGCCAGCAGCTGGCTGGGTAGCGGGAAATACAATGAGCAGTTCTTC
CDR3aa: CASSWLGSGKYNEQFF

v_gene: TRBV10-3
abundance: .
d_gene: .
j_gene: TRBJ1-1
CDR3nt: TGTGCCATCAGTGATAACAGGCTTGAAGCTTTCTTT
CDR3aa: CAISDNRLEAFF

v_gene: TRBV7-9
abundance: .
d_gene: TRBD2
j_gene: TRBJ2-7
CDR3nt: TGTGCCAGCAGCTCGGGACTAGCGAGATCCTACGAGCAGTACTTC
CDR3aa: CASSSGLARSYEQYF

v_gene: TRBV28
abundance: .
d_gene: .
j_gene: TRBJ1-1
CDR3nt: TGTGCCAGCAGCCGTGGGGCGCGCACTGAAGCTTTCTTT
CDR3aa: CASSRGARTEAFF

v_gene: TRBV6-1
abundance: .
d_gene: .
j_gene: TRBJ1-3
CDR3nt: TGTGCCAGCAGTGGGTCTGAGGACACCATATATTTT
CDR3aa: CASSGSEDTIYF

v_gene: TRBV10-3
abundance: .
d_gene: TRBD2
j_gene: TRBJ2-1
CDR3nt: TGTGCCATCAGACTAGCGGGCAATGAGCAGTTCTTC
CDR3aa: CAIRLAGNEQFF

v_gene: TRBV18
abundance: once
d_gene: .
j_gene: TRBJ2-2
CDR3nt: TGTGCCAGCTCAACCAATAGCGTAAACACCGGGGAGCTGTTTTTT
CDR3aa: CASSTNSVNTGELFF

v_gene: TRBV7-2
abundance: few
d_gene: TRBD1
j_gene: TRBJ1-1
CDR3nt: TGTGCCAGCAGCCAACAGGGGTACACTGAAGCTTTCTTT
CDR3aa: CASSQQGYTEAFF

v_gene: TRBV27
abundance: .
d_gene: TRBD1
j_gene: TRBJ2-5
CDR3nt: TGTGCCAGCAGCCGTACCGGGACAGGGGGAAAAGAGACCCAGTACTTC
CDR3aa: CASSRTGTGGKETQYF

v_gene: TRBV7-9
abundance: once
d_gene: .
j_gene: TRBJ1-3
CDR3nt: TGTGCCAGCAGCTTACAGGGGAGAAACACCATATATTTT
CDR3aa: CASSLQGRNTIYF

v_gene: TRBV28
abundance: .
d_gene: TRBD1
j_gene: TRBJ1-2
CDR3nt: TGTGCCGCAAGGACAGGGGGAAGCGGCTACACCTTC
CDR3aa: CAARTGGSGYTF

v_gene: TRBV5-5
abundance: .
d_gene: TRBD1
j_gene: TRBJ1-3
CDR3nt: TGTGCCAGCAGCCGGGGACAGGGAGGTTCTGGAAACACCATATATTTT
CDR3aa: CASSRGQGGSGNTIYF

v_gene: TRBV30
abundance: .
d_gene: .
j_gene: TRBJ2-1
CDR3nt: TGTGCCTGGAGCAATTACGGCGTCCCGTTCTTC
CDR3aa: CAWSNYGVPFF

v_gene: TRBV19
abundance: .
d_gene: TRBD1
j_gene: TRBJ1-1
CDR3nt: TGTGCCAGTAGTCAGATAGGGGGCAGGGGAAGTACTGAAGCTTTCTTT
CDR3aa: CASSQIGGRGSTEAFF

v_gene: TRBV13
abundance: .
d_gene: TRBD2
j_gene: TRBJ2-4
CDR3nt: TGTGCCAGCAGCTGGGGACTAGCGGGGCGGGGGAACATTCAGTACTTC
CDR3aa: CASSWGLAGRGNIQYF

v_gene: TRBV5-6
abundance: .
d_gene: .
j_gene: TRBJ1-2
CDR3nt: TGTGCCAGCAGTCCCGCCCTTTATGGCTACACCTTC
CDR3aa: CASSPALYGYTF

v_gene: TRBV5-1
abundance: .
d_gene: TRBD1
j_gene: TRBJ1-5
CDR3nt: TGCGCCAGCAGTCTACAGGGGGCAAGCAATCAGCCCCAGCATTTT
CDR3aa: CASSLQGASNQPQHF

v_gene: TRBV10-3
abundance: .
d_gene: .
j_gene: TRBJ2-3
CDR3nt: TGTGCCATCAGTGAGTTTAGCGGTAGCACAGATACGCAGTATTTT
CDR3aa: CAISEFSGSTDTQYF

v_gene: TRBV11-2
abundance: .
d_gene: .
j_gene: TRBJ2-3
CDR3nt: TGTGCCAGCAGCCCTCCGGGACTCCTATTCACAGATACGCAGTATTTT
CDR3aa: CASSPPGLLFTDTQYF

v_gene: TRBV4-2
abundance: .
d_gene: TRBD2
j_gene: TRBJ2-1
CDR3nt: TGTGCCAGCAGCCAAGATCGAGGACTAGCGCCCCAGTCTGAGCAGTTCTTC
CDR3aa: CASSQDRGLAPQSEQFF

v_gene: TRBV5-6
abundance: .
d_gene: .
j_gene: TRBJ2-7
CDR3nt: TGTGCCAGCAGCTCCCCGGGGGACAGAGCCTACGAGCAGTACTTC
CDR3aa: CASSSPGDRAYEQYF

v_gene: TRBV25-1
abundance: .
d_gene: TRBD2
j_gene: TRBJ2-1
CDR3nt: TGTGCCAGCAGTGGAGCGGGAGGGTCTTACAATGAGCAGTTCTTC
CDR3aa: CASSGAGGSYNEQFF